The 32 T cell receptor beta chains given below trace back to one sample, sequenced in a study of cytomegalovirus exposure and HLA in healthy donors. The PCR was carried out with 60 Vbeta primers and 13 Jbeta primers. TCRdb's table, derived via immunoSEQ multiplex PCR, lists solely in-frame clones and lacks some. The table includes over 150,000 clones, roughly four fifths detected once. Sequencing was performed on PBMCs. All receptors derive from a male donor in good health and CMV-seronegative.

The V and J genes are TRBV30 and TRBJ1-3; the D is unclear. This CDR3 is built from 15 residues. Germline V gene lookup returns CDR1 GTSNPN and CDR2 SVGIG (reference sequence). Trimming removed 1 base at V and 0 bases at J, with 10 bases between. For the CDR3, the DNA is TGTGCCTGGAGTGGGTTGCCAGGCTCTGGAAACACCATATATTTT. Translation gives CAWSGLPGSGNTIYF.

This rearrangement joins TRBV23-1 to TRBJ1-2, with a possible D match to TRBD1 (5 bases). TRBV23-1 is an ORF, and what it does is uncertain. The CDR3 runs to 14 residues. With 2 bases removed from V and 7 bases from J, the gap between germline ends came to 14 bases. The CDR3 coding sequence is TGCGCCAGCAGTCAAGCAGGGATATGGGTTGGCTACACCTTC. It specifies CASSQAGIWVGYTF.

Here the CDR3 reads CASSYDRTGLGGIQYF. The DNA for the CDR3 is TGTGCCAGCAGCTATGACCGGACCGGGCTTGGGGGGATTCAGTACTTC. The gene calls are TRBV5-6 and TRBJ2-4, with a possible D match to TRBD2 (6 bases). Trimming pared 3 bases from V and 10 bases from J, leaving 23 bases between. The CDR3 covers 16 residues. CDR1 and CDR2 (germline): SGHDT, YYEEEE.

The gene calls are TRBV5-4 and TRBJ1-1, with a possible D match to TRBD1 (6 bases). Germline V gene sequence: CDR1 SGHNT, CDR2 YYREEE (reference sequence). V was cut by 4 bases and J by 4 bases, with 14 bases left in between. The CDR3 is 14 residues long. The CDR3 DNA reads TGTGCCAGCAGCCCTCGGACAGTGAGCACTGAAGCTTTCTTT. It yields the protein CASSPRTVSTEAFF.

The chain recombines TRBV28 with TRBJ1-2; 7 bases align to TRBD1. The germline CDR1 and CDR2 sequences are MDHEN and SYDVKM. V lost 6 bases, J lost 2 bases, and 12 bases stayed unmatched. The CDR3 is made up of 16 amino acids. The CDR3 spells CASRPGDREANYGYTF. CDR3 nucleotide sequence: TGTGCCAGCAGGCCCGGTGACAGGGAGGCGAACTATGGCTACACCTTC.

The chain is built from TRBV29-1 and TRBJ2-1; tentative D call: TRBD1 (5 bases). V gave up 4 bases and J gave up 10 bases, with 11 bases separating them. The CDR3 is 11 amino acids. Germline V gene sequence: CDR1 SQVTM, CDR2 ANQGSEA. The CDR3 spells CSVVREGEQFF. CDR3 in DNA: TGCAGCGTTGTCAGGGAAGGGGAGCAGTTCTTC.

This clone has just a few counts. The chain employs TRBV7-2 and TRBJ2-3; D unclear. CDR1 and CDR2 from the germline V gene are SGHTA and FQGNSA. The CDR3 sequence is 12 residues long. Deletions cut 4 bases from V and 2 bases from J, with 4 bases between. The CDR3 nucleotides read TGTGCCAGCAGCTCCCTCACAGATACGCAGTATTTT. It translates to CASSSLTDTQYF. Looking up the rest from reference TRBV7-2 and TRBJ2-3 gives the full variable domain: GAGVSQSPSNKVTEKGKDVELRCDPISGHTALYWYRQSLGQGLEFLIYFQGNSAPDKSGLPSDRFSAERTGGSVSTLTIQRTQQEDSAVYLCASSSLTDTQYFGPGTRLTVL.

This clone appeared once. The gene calls are TRBV5-1 and TRBJ1-2; 8 bases fit TRBD1. Per germline, CDR1 SGHRS and CDR2 YFSETQ. Germline trimming cut 1 base from V and 8 bases from J; bases unmatched to any gene: 13. The CDR3 runs 16 residues. Written as DNA, the CDR3 is TGCGCCAGCAGCTTGCTCCTCGCAGGGGGCGCGGAGGGCTACACCTTC. Its protein product is CASSLLLAGGAEGYTF.

The chain employs TRBV11-2 and TRBJ2-1, with 9 bases lining up with TRBD2. Trimming took 1 base from V and 7 from J; bases not matched to a gene: 2. The CDR3 extends over 14 amino acids. In germline, CDR1 is SGHAT, CDR2 FQNNGV. CDR3 nucleotides: TGTGCCAGCAGCTTAGTAGCGGGGGTGAATGAGCAGTTCTTC. This sequence encodes CASSLVAGVNEQFF.

This sequence joins TRBV6-5 and TRBJ2-3; 8 positions agree with TRBD2. V gave up 0 bases and J gave up 4 bases; unmatched junction bases: 6. This CDR3 region has 16 residues. Germline CDR1 is MNHEY and CDR2 is SVGAGI. In DNA, the CDR3 is TGTGCCAGCAGTTACTCAGGCGGGGGGAGGGCAGATACGCAGTATTTT. This translates into CASSYSGGGRADTQYF.

The rearrangement uses TRBV29-1 and TRBJ1-2; D may be TRBD1 (5 bases). Germline V CDR1 and CDR2: SQVTM, ANQGSEA. This CDR3 comprises 13 residues. V was clipped by 6 bases and J by 2 bases, with 13 bases between them. The CDR3 is CSVSGLLNYGYTF. CDR3 sequence (DNA): TGCAGCGTCTCAGGGTTGTTAAACTATGGCTACACCTTC. Looking up the rest from reference TRBV29-1 and TRBJ1-2 gives the full variable domain: SAVISQKPSRDICQRGTSLTIQCQVDSQVTMMFWYRQQPGQSLTLIATANQGSEATYESGFVIDKFPISRPNLTFSTLTVSNMSPEDSSIYLCSVSGLLNYGYTFGSGTRLTVV.

A few counts support this clone. The chain is built from TRBV7-9 and TRBJ1-2, with D tentatively TRBD1 (5 bases). The V gene lost 5 bases and the J gene lost 4 bases, with 20 bases spanning the gap. Germline V CDR1 and CDR2: SEHNR, FQNEAQ (reference sequence). CDR3 length: 16 amino acids. In nucleotides, the CDR3 is TGTGCCAGCAGCAAATTACCTAAGGGGCAGGGCTATGGCTACACCTTC. Its translation: CASSKLPKGQGYGYTF.

The sample holds a few counts of this clone. The CDR3 is CASRLDYGYTF. The DNA for the CDR3 is TGTGCCAGCAGACTTGACTATGGCTACACCTTC. The chain employs TRBV9 and TRBJ1-2, with D unresolved. The CDR3 runs 11 residues. The V gene lost 5 bases and the J gene lost 3 bases, with 5 bases spanning the gap. Germline assignment: CDR1 SGDLS and CDR2 YYNGEE.

The gene calls are TRBV28 and TRBJ1-2, with TRBD1 as a possible D gene (5 bases). Germline V gene sequence: CDR1 MDHEN, CDR2 SYDVKM. CDR3 length equals 14 residues. Deletions cut 4 bases from V and 9 bases from J, with 18 bases between. The CDR3 sequence is CASSSPTGLRSYTF. The DNA of the CDR3 is TGTGCCAGCAGTTCGCCAACAGGCCTCCGGAGCTACACCTTC.

In the case of this clone: This sample also contains other DNA sequences that code for the same CDR3. The V call is TRBV18, the J call TRBJ2-5; unclear D gene. CDR1 is KGHSH, CDR2 LQKENI, per germline. Trimming left V 3 bases short and J 5 bases short, with 4 bases between. The CDR3 consists of 11 residues. Here the CDR3 reads CASSPRETQYF. The CDR3 DNA reads TGTGCCAGCTCACCGAGGGAGACCCAGTACTTC.

The J gene is TRBJ2-7, the V gene TRBV11-2; 13 nucleotides align to TRBD2. V gave up 5 bases and J gave up 6 bases; unmatched junction bases: 7. Germline loops: CDR1 SGHAT, CDR2 FQNNGV. The CDR3 is 15 amino acids. CDR3 amino acids: CASSPTSGRAGEQYF. CDR3 DNA: TGTGCCAGCAGCCCCACTAGCGGGAGGGCCGGCGAGCAGTACTTC.

The chain couples TRBV15 to TRBJ2-5; no clear D gene. V dropped 3 bases and J dropped 1 base, with 3 bases sitting between them. This CDR3 has 12 amino acids. CDR1 LNHNV and CDR2 YYDKDF come from the germline V gene (reference sequence). CDR3 nucleotide sequence: TGTGCCACCAGCAGGCGCCAAGAGACCCAGTACTTC. As protein: CATSRRQETQYF.

This chain links TRBV6-1 with TRBJ1-5, with D uncertain. V was pared by 7 bases and J by 9 bases, with 16 bases between. The V gene's germline CDR1 is MNHNS and CDR2 SASEGT. CDR3 size: 13 residues. The CDR3 loop is CASTLARDRPQHF. Written as DNA, the CDR3 is TGTGCCAGCACCCTAGCAAGGGATAGGCCCCAGCATTTT.

In nucleotides, the CDR3 is TGTGCCAGCAGCGTTTGGGACACCACCGGGGAGCTGTTTTTT. It codes for CASSVWDTTGELFF. The chain has TRBV9 and TRBJ2-2; D perhaps matches TRBD1 (6 bases). Germline V gene data show CDR1 as SGDLS and CDR2 as YYNGEE. Trimming took 2 bases from V and 4 from J, leaving 9 bases between them. This CDR3 is 14 amino acids long.

The rearrangement links TRBV5-1 to TRBJ2-5; no definite D call. CDR1 is SGHRS, CDR2 YFSETQ, per germline. The CDR3 totals 15 residues. Trimming took off 0 bases at V and 7 bases at J, with 16 bases between the two ends. In nucleotides, the CDR3 is TGCGCCAGCAGCTTGGGAGGAGTAGAAGGAACGACCCAGTACTTC. Its protein product is CASSLGGVEGTTQYF.

This chain connects TRBV6-6 to TRBJ2-1; 8 bases map to TRBD2. V gave up 8 bases and J gave up 7 bases; unmatched junction bases: 7. Per germline, CDR1 MNHNY and CDR2 SVGAGI (reference sequence). This CDR3 is 13 amino acids long. CDR3 DNA sequence: TGTGCCAGCCCCCGCCGGGGGGGAAATGAGCAGTTCTTC. Translation gives CASPRRGGNEQFF.

The chain couples TRBV28 to TRBJ1-5; D gene uncertain. Trimming removed 7 bases from V and 8 bases from J, with 15 bases in between. CDR3 size: 13 residues. Germline V CDR1 and CDR2: MDHEN, SYDVKM. CDR3 coding DNA: TGTGCCAGCACCTGGAGCCGCTGGGAGCCCCAGCATTTT. Translated, it gives CASTWSRWEPQHF.

V usage is TRBV10-3 and J usage is TRBJ2-1, with 12 bases lining up with TRBD2. CDR1 is ENHRY and CDR2 is SYGVKD in the germline V gene. This CDR3 spans 15 amino acids. Trimming at V came to 2 bases and at J to 8 bases, leaving 4 bases not matched to a gene. The CDR3 DNA reads TGTGCCATCAGTGAGAGACTAGCGGGAGAGTATGAGCAGTTCTTC. It specifies CAISERLAGEYEQFF.

The rearrangement uses TRBV4-1 and TRBJ1-5, with TRBD1 matching 7 bases. CDR1 is MGHRA and CDR2 is YSYEKL in the germline V gene. The V gene end was trimmed by 4 bases and the J gene end by 0 bases; junction bases not matched to a gene: 3. The CDR3 is 15 amino acids. The CDR3 region is CASSPTGDSNQPQHF. The CDR3 nucleotides are TGCGCCAGCAGCCCAACAGGGGATAGCAATCAGCCCCAGCATTTT.

The gene calls are TRBV9 and TRBJ2-7; TRBD2 matches at 8 bases. Per germline, CDR1 SGDLS and CDR2 YYNGEE. V lost 0 bases to trimming and J lost 2 bases; unmatched junction nucleotides: 4. The CDR3 has 15 residues. The CDR3 bases are TGTGCCAGCAGCGTAGAGGCGGGGGGACCCTACGAGCAGTACTTC. It specifies CASSVEAGGPYEQYF.

This clone has more than one count but fewer than ten. The chain has TRBV23-1 and TRBJ2-4; D gene unclear. TRBV23-1 is classed as an ORF, of uncertain function. V was pared by 9 bases and J by 0 bases, with 12 bases between. The length of the CDR3 is 14 residues. CDR3 nucleotides: TGCGCCAGTCCTCCTCCACTAGCCAAAAACATTCAGTACTTC. Protein sequence: CASPPPLAKNIQYF.

This chain uses TRBV11-2 with TRBJ2-1, with 10 bases aligning to TRBD2. This CDR3 comprises 16 residues. Germline CDR1 SGHAT, CDR2 FQNNGV. Unmatched junction bases numbered 6, after V lost 0 bases and J lost 7 bases. CDR3 nucleotide sequence: TGTGCCAGCAGCTTAGATCCAGCGGGAGGGGTGAATGAGCAGTTCTTC. This encodes CASSLDPAGGVNEQFF.

This sequence joins TRBV6-5 and TRBJ2-5; D is unresolved. The CDR3 is 12 amino acids. Germline CDR1 is MNHEY and CDR2 is SVGAGI. The V gene lost 5 bases and the J gene lost 0 bases, with 4 bases spanning the gap. This chain's CDR3 is CASSEHQETQYF. DNA of the CDR3: TGTGCCAGCAGTGAGCACCAAGAGACCCAGTACTTC.

This sequence joins TRBV28 and TRBJ2-7, with TRBD1 identical over 11 bases. The germline CDR1 and CDR2 sequences are MDHEN and SYDVKM. Unmatched junction bases numbered 9, after V lost 6 bases and J lost 5 bases. The CDR3 consists of 15 residues. This CDR3 is CASRSSDRGHHEQYF. CDR3 DNA sequence: TGTGCCAGCAGAAGTTCGGACAGGGGGCACCACGAGCAGTACTTC. Full variable domain (outside the CDR3, taken from reference TRBV28 and TRBJ2-7): DVKVTQSSRYLVKRTGEKVFLECVQDMDHENMFWYRQDPGLGLRLIYFSYDVKMKEKGDIPEGYSVSREKKERFSLILESASTNQTSMYLCASRSSDRGHHEQYFGPGTRLTVT.

This clone was seen just once. The chain carries TRBV19 and TRBJ1-4, with D maybe TRBD1 (6 bases). The CDR3 loop spans 14 amino acids. CDR1 is LNHDA, CDR2 SQIVND, per germline (reference sequence). The V and J ends lost 9 bases and 0 bases respectively, with 11 bases between them. This CDR3 is CASRRQATNEKLFF. The CDR3 nucleotides are TGTGCCAGCAGACGACAGGCAACTAATGAAAAACTGTTTTTT.

The chain joins TRBV30 to TRBJ1-1; D unclear. Trimming took off 5 bases at V and 3 bases at J, with 10 bases between the two ends. This CDR3 comprises 12 residues. CDR1 and CDR2 (germline): GTSNPN, SVGIG (reference sequence). CDR3 region: CAWGRGDTEAFF. The CDR3 DNA is TGTGCCTGGGGCCGAGGAGACACTGAAGCTTTCTTT.

This chain links TRBV6-5 with TRBJ1-6; 7 bases agree with TRBD1. CDR3 size: 15 residues. In germline, CDR1 is MNHEY, CDR2 SVGAGI. The J segment lost 5 bases and the V segment lost 4 bases, leaving 5 bases of the junction unmatched. Written as DNA, the CDR3 is TGTGCCAGCAGTTCCCGGGACAGCGATAATTCACCCCTCCACTTT. It specifies CASSSRDSDNSPLHF.